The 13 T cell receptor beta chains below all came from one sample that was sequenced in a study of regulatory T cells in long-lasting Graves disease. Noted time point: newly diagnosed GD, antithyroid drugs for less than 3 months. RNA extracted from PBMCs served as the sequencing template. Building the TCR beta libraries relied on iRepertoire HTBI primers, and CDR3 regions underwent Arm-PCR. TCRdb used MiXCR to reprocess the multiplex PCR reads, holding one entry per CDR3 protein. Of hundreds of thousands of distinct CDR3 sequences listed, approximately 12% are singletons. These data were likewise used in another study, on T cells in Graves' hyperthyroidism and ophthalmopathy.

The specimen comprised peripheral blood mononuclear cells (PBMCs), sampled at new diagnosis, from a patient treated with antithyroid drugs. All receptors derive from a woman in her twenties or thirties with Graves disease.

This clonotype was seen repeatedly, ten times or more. CDR3 coding DNA: TGCAGTGCTATGGACAGGAGCTTGACAGATACGCAGTATTTT. Translation: CSAMDRSLTDTQYF. The rearrangement links TRBV20-1 to TRBJ2-3, with TRBD1 identical over 7 bases. Germline loops: CDR1 DFQATT, CDR2 SNEGSKA (reference sequence). V lost 4 bases and J lost 3; bases outside the gene matches: 7. This CDR3 region has 14 residues.

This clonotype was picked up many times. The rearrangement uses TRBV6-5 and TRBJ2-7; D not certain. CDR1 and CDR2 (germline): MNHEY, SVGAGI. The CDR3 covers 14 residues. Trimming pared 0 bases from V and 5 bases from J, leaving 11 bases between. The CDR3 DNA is TGTGCCAGCAGTTACTCGAGATCTGTCCACGAGCAGTACTTC. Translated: CASSYSRSVHEQYF.

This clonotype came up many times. The CDR3 reads CASSTGGYGTTEKLFF. The CDR3 DNA reads TGTGCCAGCAGTACGGGGGGGTACGGGACAACTGAAAAACTGTTTTTT. The V gene is TRBV28, the J gene TRBJ1-4, with D possibly matching TRBD1 (6 bases). From germline, CDR1 is MDHEN and CDR2 SYDVKM. V was trimmed by 5 bases and J by 7 bases, leaving 20 bases between them. The CDR3 contains 16 residues.

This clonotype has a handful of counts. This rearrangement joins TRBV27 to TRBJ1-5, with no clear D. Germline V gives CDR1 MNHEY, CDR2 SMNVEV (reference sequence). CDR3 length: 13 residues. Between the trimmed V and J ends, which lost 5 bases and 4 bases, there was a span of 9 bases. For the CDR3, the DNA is TGTGCCAGCAGTGCGGACGGGAATCAGCCCCAGCATTTT. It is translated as CASSADGNQPQHF.

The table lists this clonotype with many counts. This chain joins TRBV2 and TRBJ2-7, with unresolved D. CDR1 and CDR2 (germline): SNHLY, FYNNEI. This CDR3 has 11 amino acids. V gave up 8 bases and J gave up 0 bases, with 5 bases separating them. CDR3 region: CASGISYEQYF. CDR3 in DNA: TGTGCCAGCGGGATCTCCTACGAGCAGTACTTC.

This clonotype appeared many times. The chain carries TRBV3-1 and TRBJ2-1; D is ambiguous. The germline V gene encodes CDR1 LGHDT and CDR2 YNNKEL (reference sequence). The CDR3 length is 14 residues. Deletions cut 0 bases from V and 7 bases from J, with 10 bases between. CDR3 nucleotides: TGTGCCAGCAGCCAAGAATTAGGGCCGAATGAGCAGTTCTTC. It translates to CASSQELGPNEQFF.

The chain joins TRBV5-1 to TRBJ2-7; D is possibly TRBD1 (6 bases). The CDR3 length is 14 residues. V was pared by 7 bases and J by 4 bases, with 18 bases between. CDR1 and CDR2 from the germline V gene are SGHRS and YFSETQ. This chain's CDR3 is CASCLGRGSYEQYF. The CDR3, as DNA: TGCGCCAGCTGCCTCGGAAGGGGGTCTTACGAGCAGTACTTC.

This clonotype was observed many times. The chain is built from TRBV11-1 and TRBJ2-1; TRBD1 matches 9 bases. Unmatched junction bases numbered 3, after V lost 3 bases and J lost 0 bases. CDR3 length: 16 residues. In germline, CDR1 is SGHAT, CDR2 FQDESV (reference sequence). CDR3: CASSLRTGDSYNEQFF. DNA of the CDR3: TGTGCCAGCAGCTTGAGGACAGGGGACTCCTACAATGAGCAGTTCTTC.

The CDR3 DNA reads TGTGCCACCAGCATACAGGAGAATTCACCCCTCCACTTT. Translating gives CATSIQENSPLHF. The chain couples TRBV15 to TRBJ1-6, with D perhaps TRBD1 (5 bases). There are 13 residues in the CDR3. Looked up from germline, CDR1 is LNHNV and CDR2 is YYDKDF (reference sequence). The ends were cut back, 4 bases at V and 7 bases at J, with 8 bases in the middle.

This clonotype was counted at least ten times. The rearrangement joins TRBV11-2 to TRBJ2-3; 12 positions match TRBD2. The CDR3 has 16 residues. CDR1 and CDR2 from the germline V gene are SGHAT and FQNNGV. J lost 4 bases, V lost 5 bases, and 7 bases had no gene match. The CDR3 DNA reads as TGTGCCAGCAGCATAAGGACTAGCGGGACCTCAGATACGCAGTATTTT. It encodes CASSIRTSGTSDTQYF.

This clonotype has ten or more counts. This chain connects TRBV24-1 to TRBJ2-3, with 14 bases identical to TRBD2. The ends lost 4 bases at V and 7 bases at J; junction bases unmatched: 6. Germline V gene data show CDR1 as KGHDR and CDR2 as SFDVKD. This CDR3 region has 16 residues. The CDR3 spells CATSDPGLAGVYTQYF. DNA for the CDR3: TGTGCCACCAGTGACCCGGGACTAGCGGGAGTATATACGCAGTATTTT.

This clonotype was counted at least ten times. CDR3 region: CASSSSLGTGELFF. The CDR3, as DNA: TGTGCCAGCAGCTCATCTCTGGGTACCGGGGAGCTGTTTTTT. The chain is built from TRBV13 and TRBJ2-2; D remains unclear. The CDR3 runs to 14 residues. Germline values: CDR1 PRHDT, CDR2 FYEKMQ (reference sequence). V lost 4 bases and J 5 bases, leaving 11 bases between the germline ends.

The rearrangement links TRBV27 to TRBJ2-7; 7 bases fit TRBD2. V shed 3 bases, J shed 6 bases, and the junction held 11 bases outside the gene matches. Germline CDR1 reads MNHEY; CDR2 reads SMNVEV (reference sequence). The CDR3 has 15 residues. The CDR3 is CASSFGTTSTSEQYF. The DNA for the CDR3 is TGTGCCAGCAGTTTTGGGACTACCTCCACCTCCGAGCAGTACTTC.